The T cell receptor (beta chain) described here comes from a study of shared clonotypes between healthy human individuals. Findings and caveats of the study: Rarefaction demonstrated incomplete sorted-subset sequencing despite large depth.

For each subset, genomic DNA was distributed in equal portions over several immunoSEQ plates. The repertoire was sequenced with immunoSEQ multiplex PCR; TCRdb's copy has only in-frame clones and lacks some. The table shows roughly 2,000,000 clones, with approximately 94% occurring only once. Selected positively for CCR7 and CD45RO-negative, naive CD8 cells excluded terminally differentiated effector memory CD45RA+ cells. After removal of 6 bases from V and 5 bases from J, the junction contained 15 bases not matched to a gene. The CDR3 loop spans 17 amino acids. Germline V lookup: CDR1 MNHEY, CDR2 SMNVEV (reference sequence). A remark on this clone: What it binds is unknown.

The sequencing sample was made of naive CD8+ T cells sorted from blood. This TCR derives from a man in his late teens or twenties in good health. The rearrangement links TRBV27 to TRBJ2-5, with 10 bases identical to TRBD2. The CDR3 spells CASSPLAGGLVRETQYF. In nucleotides, the CDR3 is TGTGCCAGCAGCCCGTTAGCGGGAGGATTGGTCCGTGAGACCCAGTACTTC.